This T cell receptor beta chain came from a study of blood T cell repertoires in COVID-19. As for the study in general: The samples span acute and convalescent COVID-19 from the United States, Italy and Spain.

Data came from immunoSEQ multiplex PCR; TCRdb stores just in-frame clones and leaves some out. The sample includes about 210,000 clones, roughly nine tenths of them seen just once. V was clipped by 1 base and J by 4 bases, with 15 bases between them. The CDR3 sequence is 16 residues long. Germline CDR1 reads LGHDT; CDR2 reads YNNKEL (reference sequence). This TCR came from a woman aged 70-85 years with acute or convalescent COVID-19. Sequencing used peripheral blood. The chain has TRBV3-1 (or the pseudogene TRBV3-2) and TRBJ2-3; D possibly corresponds to TRBD1 (6 bases). The chain's CDR3 is CASSQGGGQRSDTQYF. The CDR3 coding sequence is TGTGCCAGCAGCCAAGGTGGAGGACAGCGATCAGATACGCAGTATTTT.